One sample yielded the 27 T cell receptor beta chains listed below, sequenced in a study of cytomegalovirus exposure and HLA in healthy donors. Researchers ran the PCR with 60 Vbeta and 13 Jbeta primers. Produced via immunoSEQ multiplex PCR; TCRdb's table is partial and in-frame only. Counted here are about 160,000 clones, roughly four fifths occurring once; the ten biggest clones make up 2.5% to 3.5%. Source material: PBMCs. Receptors originate from a woman aged 45-59 years in good health and CMV-seropositive.

The V gene is TRBV2, the J gene TRBJ1-1; 7 nucleotides align to TRBD1. The CDR3 is made up of 13 amino acids. Germline lookup yields CDR1 SNHLY and CDR2 FYNNEI. The ends lost 6 bases at V and 3 bases at J; junction bases unmatched: 4. The CDR3 reads CASSGRGYTEAFF. For the CDR3, the DNA is TGTGCCAGCAGCGGCAGGGGGTACACTGAAGCTTTCTTT. Full variable domain (remainder filled in from reference TRBV2 and TRBJ1-1): EPEVTQTPSHQVTQMGQEVILRCVPISNHLYFYWYRQILGQKVEFLVSFYNNEISEKSEIFDDQFSVERPDGSNFTLKIRSTKLEDSAMYFCASSGRGYTEAFFGQGTRLTVV.

The chain combines TRBV9 with TRBJ1-2, with 10 bases that match TRBD1. The junction had 6 bases not matched to a gene; V was cut back by 2 bases and J by 8 bases. The CDR3 length is 14 residues. Germline V gene lookup returns CDR1 SGDLS and CDR2 YYNGEE. The CDR3 region is CASSVTGQGGGYTF. The CDR3 nucleotides read TGTGCCAGCAGCGTCACAGGACAGGGGGGAGGCTACACCTTC.

The genes are TRBV18 and TRBJ2-1; 11 bases map to TRBD2. The CDR3 is 16 residues long. V shed 0 bases and J 2 bases; nucleotides not matched to a gene: 0. CDR1 KGHSH and CDR2 LQKENI come from the germline V gene. The CDR3 reads CASSPPSGGAYNEQFF. The DNA of the CDR3 is TGTGCCAGCTCACCACCTAGCGGGGGGGCCTACAATGAGCAGTTCTTC.

This clone was counted between two and nine times. This chain joins TRBV19 and TRBJ1-1; 10 bases agree with TRBD1. Germline loops: CDR1 LNHDA, CDR2 SQIVND (reference sequence). Trimming at V came to 8 bases and at J to 6 bases, leaving 15 bases not matched to a gene. This CDR3 comprises 16 residues. The CDR3 here is CASAPIRGQGSAEAFF. CDR3 bases: TGTGCCAGTGCACCGATCCGGGGACAGGGGAGCGCTGAAGCTTTCTTT.

The chain employs TRBV25-1 and TRBJ2-3; the match to TRBD2 covers 7 bases. The germline gives CDR1 MGHDK, CDR2 SYGVNS. The CDR3 loop spans 14 amino acids. Trimming removed 9 bases from V and 7 bases from J; junction bases left unmatched: 13. CDR3 in amino acids: CASNAPGGSNTQYF. The CDR3 nucleotides are TGTGCCAGTAACGCCCCCGGGGGGTCAAATACGCAGTATTTT. Full variable domain (rest looked up from reference TRBV25-1 and TRBJ2-3): EADIYQTPRYLVIGTGKKITLECSQTMGHDKMYWYQQDPGMELHLIHYSYGVNSTEKGDLSSESTVSRIRTEHFPLTLESARPSHTSQYLCASNAPGGSNTQYFGPGTRLTVL.

The chain uses TRBV12-5 and TRBJ2-5; a weak D match, TRBD1 (6 bases). The germline V gene encodes CDR1 LGHNT and CDR2 FRNRAP. The CDR3 loop spans 13 amino acids. Trimming pared 1 base from V and 9 bases from J, leaving 12 bases between. Here the CDR3 reads CASGLARDTSQYF. The CDR3 coding sequence is TGTGCTAGTGGTTTGGCCCGGGACACGTCCCAGTACTTC.

This clone was observed a handful of times. This CDR3 reads CAWSVTRTNYGYTF. DNA for the CDR3: TGTGCCTGGAGTGTGACCAGGACTAACTATGGCTACACCTTC. The chain joins TRBV30 to TRBJ1-2; the D is unclear. Germline CDR1 is GTSNPN and CDR2 is SVGIG (reference sequence). CDR3 size: 14 residues. The V end was cut by 0 bases, the J end by 0 bases, with 8 bases between.

The V and J genes are TRBV29-1 and TRBJ2-7; 7 nucleotides match TRBD1. V was pared by 6 bases and J by 6 bases, with 14 bases of the junction left unmatched. The CDR3 length is 14 residues. The germline V gene encodes CDR1 SQVTM and CDR2 ANQGSEA. DNA for the CDR3: TGCAGCGTCCTTGAGACAGGGTCCCCTCTCGAGCAGTACTTC. This encodes CSVLETGSPLEQYF.

In DNA, the CDR3 is TGCGCCAGCAGTCAGTCCGGTGGAGGTAGCACAGATACGCAGTATTTT. Translation: CASSQSGGGSTDTQYF. This chain uses TRBV23-1 with TRBJ2-3, with D possibly matching TRBD2 (5 bases). TRBV23-1 belongs to the ORF category, with a function that is uncertain. Between the trimmed V and J ends, which lost 3 bases and 0 bases, there was a span of 13 bases. The CDR3 is 16 residues long.

The rearrangement links TRBV20-1 to TRBJ2-7, with no clear D. Germline V gene data show CDR1 as DFQATT and CDR2 as SNEGSKA (reference sequence). The CDR3 is made up of 11 amino acids. V was cut by 3 bases and J by 4 bases, with 7 bases left in between. CDR3 sequence: CSASQVYEQYF. The CDR3 DNA follows: TGCAGTGCTAGTCAGGTATACGAGCAGTACTTC.

The rearrangement joins TRBV6-6 to TRBJ1-2; D is perhaps TRBD1 (5 bases). V gave up 6 bases and J gave up 2 bases, with 16 bases separating them. The germline V gene has CDR1 MNHNY and CDR2 SVGAGI (reference sequence). The CDR3 is 15 amino acids. CDR3 sequence: CASSLSRDSNYGYTF. As DNA, the CDR3 is TGTGCCAGCAGCCTAAGCCGGGACTCCAACTATGGCTACACCTTC.

The gene calls are TRBV19 and TRBJ1-2; weak D call: TRBD1 (6 bases). Germline lookup yields CDR1 LNHDA and CDR2 SQIVND (reference sequence). CDR3 length: 16 amino acids. V lost 5 bases to trimming and J lost 2 bases, with 18 bases between them. The CDR3 DNA is TGTGCCAGTAGTCTCGGCCCCGGACAGAGGAACTATGGCTACACCTTC. It encodes CASSLGPGQRNYGYTF.

The V gene is TRBV18, the J gene TRBJ1-5, with D hard to call. The V end lost 3 bases, the J end lost 4 bases, and 7 bases lay between the germline ends. CDR1 is KGHSH, CDR2 LQKENI, per germline. CDR3 length: 13 amino acids. This CDR3 reads CASSPAENQPQHF. CDR3 in DNA: TGTGCCAGCTCACCCGCGGAAAATCAGCCCCAGCATTTT.

DNA of the CDR3: TGTGCCAGCAGTCTCCGACAGGGGAGACCAACTAATGAAAAACTGTTTTTT. This gives the protein CASSLRQGRPTNEKLFF. J is TRBJ1-4 and V is TRBV27, with 8 bases lining up with TRBD1. The CDR3 runs to 17 residues. V was clipped by 5 bases and J by 0 bases; unmatched bases: 8. Per germline, CDR1 MNHEY and CDR2 SMNVEV (reference sequence).

This clone showed up just a few times. CDR3 DNA sequence: TGTGCCAGCAGTTTAAAGGCCGTGGGACAGGGGCGAGATTACACTGAAGCTTTCTTT. It translates to CASSLKAVGQGRDYTEAFF. The chain couples TRBV27 to TRBJ1-1; TRBD1 aligns across 10 bases. The CDR3 length is 19 residues. Germline CDR1 and CDR2: MNHEY and SMNVEV (reference sequence). V lost 2 bases to trimming and J lost 3 bases; unmatched junction nucleotides: 15.

The rearrangement joins TRBV5-6 to TRBJ1-1, with D possibly being TRBD1 (6 bases). There are 16 residues in the CDR3. Trimming stripped 6 bases from V and 2 bases from J, with 20 bases between. The germline V gene encodes CDR1 SGHDT and CDR2 YYEEEE. CDR3 in amino acids: CASTSILQGSNTEAFF. The CDR3 DNA is TGTGCCAGCACCTCGATCCTACAGGGATCCAACACTGAAGCTTTCTTT.

The V gene is TRBV19, the J gene TRBJ1-2, with 9 bases identical to TRBD1. Germline CDR1 LNHDA, CDR2 SQIVND (reference sequence). There are 13 residues in the CDR3. Losses at the gene ends were 5 bases for V and 6 bases for J; bases not matched to a gene: 4. CDR3 nucleotide sequence: TGTGCCAGTAGTGCGCGGACAGGGGATGGCTACACCTTC. Its translation: CASSARTGDGYTF.

CDR3 nucleotide sequence: TGTGTCTCGCAGAACGGGGGAGGTTATGGCTACACCTTC. Its protein is CVSQNGGGYGYTF. The chain has TRBV30 and TRBJ1-2; possibly TRBD1 for D (5 bases). The germline CDR1 and CDR2 sequences are GTSNPN and SVGIG (reference sequence). The CDR3 has 13 amino acids.

V and J are TRBV6-4 and TRBJ2-3, with 11 nucleotides matching TRBD1. The length of the CDR3 is 16 residues. Germline assignment: CDR1 MRHNA and CDR2 SNTAGT. The junction had 5 bases not matched to a gene; V was cut back by 4 bases and J by 2 bases. Here the CDR3 reads CASSVGTGGTTDTQYF. CDR3 nucleotide sequence: TGTGCCAGCAGTGTTGGGACAGGGGGAACCACAGATACGCAGTATTTT.

The V gene is TRBV4-1, the J gene TRBJ1-2; no clear D. This CDR3 is 16 amino acids long. Germline lookup yields CDR1 MGHRA and CDR2 YSYEKL. Between the trimmed V and J ends, which lost 3 bases and 2 bases, there was a span of 16 bases. CDR3 amino acids: CASSQREALRNYGYTF. The CDR3, as DNA: TGCGCCAGCAGCCAGAGGGAGGCACTGAGGAACTATGGCTACACCTTC.

V gene TRBV6-5 combines with J gene TRBJ2-3; D not resolved. There are 13 residues in the CDR3. Trimming took 6 bases from V and 10 from J, leaving 17 bases between them. Germline values: CDR1 MNHEY, CDR2 SVGAGI. The CDR3 nucleotides are TGTGCCAGCAGGTCCCGCCCCTCACAGCCGCAGTATTTT. This codes for CASRSRPSQPQYF.

The chain carries TRBV27 and TRBJ1-6, with TRBD1 matching 9 bases. The germline CDR1 and CDR2 sequences are MNHEY and SMNVEV (reference sequence). The CDR3 has 13 residues. J was trimmed by 7 bases and V by 9 bases; bases with no gene match: 4. The DNA of the CDR3 is TGTGCCAGTTGGGACAGGGAAAATTCACCCCTCCACTTT. The encoded protein is CASWDRENSPLHF.

The chain couples TRBV4-2 to TRBJ2-7, with 10 bases fitting TRBD2. The germline gives CDR1 LGHNA, CDR2 YNFKEQ. V lost 1 base to trimming and J lost 2 bases; unmatched junction nucleotides: 2. CDR3 length: 15 amino acids. As DNA, the CDR3 is TGTGCCAGCAGCCAAGGCCTAGCGGGGGCCTACGAGCAGTACTTC. It translates to CASSQGLAGAYEQYF.

The table lists this clone with a few counts. V gene TRBV5-1 combines with J gene TRBJ1-1, with 11 bases matching TRBD1. Germline V gives CDR1 SGHRS, CDR2 YFSETQ. The CDR3 contains 14 residues. V shed 4 bases and J 7 bases; nucleotides not matched to a gene: 6. The chain's CDR3 is CASSQWTGGCEAFF. The CDR3 nucleotides read TGCGCCAGCAGCCAATGGACAGGGGGCTGTGAAGCTTTCTTT.

CDR3 DNA sequence: TGTGCCAGCAGCAAATGGCGGGAGGGGGGAGATCAGCCCCAGCATTTT. Translated, it gives CASSKWREGGDQPQHF. The rearrangement links TRBV21-1 to TRBJ1-5. TRBV21-1 corresponds to a pseudogene. The CDR3 covers 16 residues.

The chain combines TRBV15 with TRBJ1-3; 12 nucleotides line up with TRBD1. This CDR3 contains 18 residues. Germline loops: CDR1 LNHNV, CDR2 YYDKDF (reference sequence). The V gene end was trimmed by 4 bases and the J gene end by 0 bases; junction bases not matched to a gene: 7. This CDR3 is CATSTRDRGRVSGNTIYF. CDR3 in DNA: TGTGCCACCAGCACACGGGACAGGGGGCGAGTCTCTGGAAACACCATATATTTT.

The chain has TRBV19 and TRBJ1-5; the D gene is possibly TRBD1 (5 bases). Per the germline V gene, CDR1 is LNHDA and CDR2 is SQIVND (reference sequence). The CDR3 loop spans 14 amino acids. Trimming removed 7 bases at V and 4 bases at J, with 14 bases between. The DNA for the CDR3 is TGTGCCAGTATTTTGCAGGGCTCTAATCAGCCCCAGCATTTT. This gives the protein CASILQGSNQPQHF.